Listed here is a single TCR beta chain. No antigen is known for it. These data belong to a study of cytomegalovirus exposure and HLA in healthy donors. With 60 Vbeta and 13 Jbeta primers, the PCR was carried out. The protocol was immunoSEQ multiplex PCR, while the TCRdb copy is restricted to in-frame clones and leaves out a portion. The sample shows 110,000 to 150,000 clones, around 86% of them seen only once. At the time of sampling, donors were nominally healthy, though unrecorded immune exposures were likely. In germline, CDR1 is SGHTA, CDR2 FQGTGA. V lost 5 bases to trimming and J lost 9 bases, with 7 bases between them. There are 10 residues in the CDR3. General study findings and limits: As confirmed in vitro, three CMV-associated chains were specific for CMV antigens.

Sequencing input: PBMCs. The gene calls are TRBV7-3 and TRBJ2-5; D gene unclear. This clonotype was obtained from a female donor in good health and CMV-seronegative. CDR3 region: CASSPTPQYF. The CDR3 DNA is TGTGCCAGCAGCCCGACACCCCAGTACTTC.